What follows are 8 T cell receptor beta chains derived from one specimen sequenced in a study of OX40 agonist ivuxolimab in advanced cancers. Libraries were prepared by immunoSEQ multiplex PCR; TCRdb keeps only in-frame clonotypes and omits some of them. The sample shows approximately 47,000 clones, about 88% of them seen only once. The sequencing here drew on CD4+ or CD8+ T cells sorted from blood, taken in a trial of the OX40 agonist ivuxolimab. The source of these receptors is an adult with an advanced solid tumor such as melanoma, head and neck, liver or kidney cancer.

This chain uses TRBV25-1 with TRBJ1-5; D unclear. Trimming removed 8 bases from V and 3 bases from J, with 11 bases in between. Germline assignment: CDR1 MGHDK and CDR2 SYGVNS. The CDR3 length is 13 residues. Here the CDR3 reads CASAAKDNQPQHF. The CDR3 DNA reads TGTGCCAGCGCCGCAAAGGACAATCAGCCCCAGCATTTT. Supplemented by reference TRBV25-1 and TRBJ1-5, the full variable domain reads EADIYQTPRYLVIGTGKKITLECSQTMGHDKMYWYQQDPGMELHLIHYSYGVNSTEKGDLSSESTVSRIRTEHFPLTLESARPSHTSQYLCASAAKDNQPQHFGDGTRLSIL.

A few counts support this clone. The V gene is TRBV2, the J gene TRBJ2-1, with 7 bases lining up with TRBD1. This CDR3 is 12 amino acids long. The junction had 4 bases not matched to a gene; V was cut back by 4 bases and J by 10 bases. The germline gives CDR1 SNHLY, CDR2 FYNNEI. The CDR3 region has the DNA TGTGCCAGCAGTGGTGAACAGGGGGAGCAGTTCTTC. This encodes CASSGEQGEQFF.

This chain joins TRBV7-6 and TRBJ2-7; 7 bases are a match to TRBD1. Germline lookup yields CDR1 SGHVS and CDR2 FNYEAQ. Trimming cost V 5 bases and J 1 base; bases outside gene matches: 2. This CDR3 spans 13 amino acids. The CDR3 protein is CASSRQGSYEQYF. The CDR3 coding sequence is TGTGCCAGCAGCCGACAGGGATCCTACGAGCAGTACTTC.

The rearrangement joins TRBV6-5 to TRBJ2-4, with D possibly being TRBD2 (7 bases). The CDR3 consists of 14 residues. From germline, CDR1 is MNHEY and CDR2 SVGAGI. Trimming pared 2 bases from V and 6 bases from J, leaving 11 bases between. CDR3 in amino acids: CASSYPGEGNIQYF. The CDR3 DNA reads as TGTGCCAGCAGTTACCCAGGGGAGGGAAACATTCAGTACTTC.

V and J are TRBV29-1 and TRBJ2-3; TRBD2 matches 14 bases. This CDR3 has 15 residues. Germline V gene data show CDR1 as SQVTM and CDR2 as ANQGSEA. J gave up 3 bases and V 7 bases, and 6 bases lay outside the gene matches. CDR3 loop: CSDGGLAGGTDTQYF. The CDR3, as DNA: TGCAGCGATGGAGGACTAGCGGGAGGAACAGATACGCAGTATTTT.

The chain combines TRBV2 with TRBJ2-7, with TRBD1 matching over 8 bases. Germline V gene lookup returns CDR1 SNHLY and CDR2 FYNNEI. The CDR3 totals 12 residues. Unmatched junction bases numbered 3, after V lost 7 bases and J lost 4 bases. The CDR3 DNA is TGTGCCAGCATTAGGGACAGGTACGAGCAGTACTTC. Translating it yields CASIRDRYEQYF.

V gene TRBV10-3 combines with J gene TRBJ1-2; TRBD1 aligns across 7 bases. Per germline, CDR1 ENHRY and CDR2 SYGVKD. This CDR3 comprises 13 residues. V trimming: 7 bases; J trimming: 8 bases; junction bases outside the gene matches: 10. The CDR3 spells CAITVTGVRGYTF. In DNA, the CDR3 is TGTGCCATCACGGTAACAGGGGTCAGGGGCTACACCTTC.

The chain links TRBV5-1 to TRBJ2-3, with D perhaps TRBD2 (6 bases). This CDR3 is built from 17 residues. The germline CDR1 and CDR2 sequences are SGHRS and YFSETQ. Trimming removed 5 bases from V and 4 bases from J, with 23 bases in between. The CDR3 protein is CASRTGTPWASSDTQYF. The DNA for the CDR3 is TGCGCCAGCAGGACCGGGACTCCCTGGGCCTCATCAGATACGCAGTATTTT. The whole variable domain, filled in from reference TRBV5-1 and TRBJ2-3, reads KAGVTQTPRYLIKTRGQQVTLSCSPISGHRSVSWYQQTPGQGLQFLFEYFSETQRNKGNFPGRFSGRQFSNSRSEMNVSTLELGDSALYLCASRTGTPWASSDTQYFGPGTRLTVL.